These T cell receptor beta chains were read from a single sample in a study of T cells in localized non-small cell lung cancer. Produced via immunoSEQ multiplex PCR; TCRdb's table is partial and in-frame only. The sample includes tens of thousands of clones, 70% to 90% of them seen just once. Here the sequenced sample was peripheral blood, taken before any cancer treatment. The receptors derive from a woman aged 35 to 69 with stage I lung adenocarcinoma. Each CDR3 is given with its conserved first and last residue. A D gene is named only where the DNA matches it firmly. The size entry is marked missing in some rows and otherwise reads once, few, many or a size class.

-,TRBV30,TRBJ2-7,-,TGTGCCTGGAGTGAGAAGGGAGGCGACGAGCAGTACTTC,CAWSEKGGDEQYF
-,TRBV7-2,TRBJ2-1,few,TGTGCCAGCAGCTTAGGGAACCTAGGGCGGTGGGAGCAGTTCTTC,CASSLGNLGRWEQFF
-,TRBV4-1,TRBJ2-1,-,TGCGCCAGCAGCCTAGATGTAGTGGTTTCGGAGAAGTTCTTC,CASSLDVVVSEKFF
-,TRBV19,TRBJ2-3,-,TGTGCCAGTAGTGTCGGTAGTGGGGTCACAGATACGCAGTATTTT,CASSVGSGVTDTQYF
TRBD1,TRBV5-8,TRBJ1-2,-,TGTGCCAGCAGGCTTACAGGGGGAGGTGGCTACACCTTC,CASRLTGGGGYTF
-,TRBV19,TRBJ2-3,-,TGTGCCAGTAGTGAAACAGGGCCTAGCACAGATACGCAGTATTTT,CASSETGPSTDTQYF
TRBD1,TRBV6-5,TRBJ1-1,-,TGTGCCAGCAGCCCTCCCCCTGACAGGGCCACTGAAGCTTTCTTT,CASSPPPDRATEAFF
-,TRBV6-5,TRBJ2-3,-,TGTGCCAGCAGTTGGCCCGGAGGGACGCAGTATTTT,CASSWPGGTQYF
TRBD1,TRBV4-3,TRBJ1-6,-,TGCGCCAGCAGCCAAGTCGGGACAGGGATTCTTAATTCACCCCTCCACTTT,CASSQVGTGILNSPLHF
TRBD1,TRBV7-6,TRBJ2-7,-,TGTGCCAGCAGCCGACAGGGAGCCTACGAGCAGTACTTC,CASSRQGAYEQYF
TRBD1,TRBV7-2,TRBJ2-6,-,TGTGCCAGCAGCCGTGGACAGGGTTTTGGGGCCAACGTCCTGACTTTC,CASSRGQGFGANVLTF
TRBD1,TRBV6-5,TRBJ1-6,-,TGTGCCAGCAGTGGTGACAGGGGTTATAATTCACCCCTCCACTTT,CASSGDRGYNSPLHF
-,TRBV7-9,TRBJ2-7,-,TGTGCCAGCACCCCGCTAGGCTTCTACGAGCAGTACTTC,CASTPLGFYEQYF
-,TRBV29-1,TRBJ2-1,-,TGCAGCGCTAACCAGGGGACGAATGAGCAGTTCTTC,CSANQGTNEQFF
-,TRBV30,TRBJ1-5,-,TGTGCCTGGAGTGTGGGGTTCGGAGGGGGGCCTCAGCCCCAGCATTTT,CAWSVGFGGGPQPQHF
-,TRBV6-5,TRBJ1-2,-,TGTGCCAGCAGTTACTCGACATATCAGAACTATGGCTACACCTTC,CASSYSTYQNYGYTF
-,TRBV2,TRBJ1-1,few,TGTGCCAGCAGTGAAAATTCCAGAATCGGAGCTTTCTTT,CASSENSRIGAFF
-,TRBV5-6,TRBJ1-2,-,TGTGCCAGCAGCTTGACAAGGGTTTCGCGGTCCGACTATGGCTACACCTTC,CASSLTRVSRSDYGYTF
-,TRBV6-1,TRBJ1-4,few,TGTGCCAGCAGTGATGTCGGAGGACTGTTTTTT,CASSDVGGLFF
-,TRBV19,TRBJ1-2,-,TGTGCCAGTAGTATAATGGCGGGCAGGGATGAGGCTGGCTACACCTTC,CASSIMAGRDEAGYTF
-,TRBV9,TRBJ1-2,once,TGTGCCAGCAGCGTAGTGGAGGGGAACCCCACCTTC,CASSVVEGNPTF
-,TRBV19,TRBJ2-7,-,TGTGCCAGTAGTATAAAAGACGTAGCCCTCGGTACCTACGAGCAGTACTTC,CASSIKDVALGTYEQYF
TRBD1,TRBV5-1,TRBJ1-2,-,TGCGCCAGCAGCTTGGTCTTCCAGGGGGAATATGGCTACACCTTC,CASSLVFQGEYGYTF
-,TRBV11-3,TRBJ2-1,-,TGTGCCAGCAGCTTCGGGGGGCCAAGCTCCTACAATGAGCAGTTCTTC,CASSFGGPSSYNEQFF
TRBD1,TRBV30,TRBJ1-2,-,TGTGCCTGGAGTGTAAAGGGGGCGGGGGGCTACACCTTC,CAWSVKGAGGYTF
TRBD1,TRBV2,TRBJ2-7,-,TGTGCCAGCGGGACAGGGGGCTACGAGCAGTACTTC,CASGTGGYEQYF
TRBD2,TRBV11-2,TRBJ2-3,few,TGTGCCGTAGGAGGAGGGACTAGCGGGGGCTACACAGATACGCAGTATTTT,CAVGGGTSGGYTDTQYF
TRBD1,TRBV9,TRBJ2-2,-,TGTGCCAGCAGCGTAGATTACACGGGACAGTATAACACCGGGGAGCTGTTTTTT,CASSVDYTGQYNTGELFF
TRBD1,TRBV7-3,TRBJ1-3,-,TGTGCCAGCAGCTTACAGGGCCTCTCTATCTTGGACAGGGAGATACGCACCATATATTTT,CASSLQGLSILDREIRTIYF
-,TRBV5-4,TRBJ1-1,-,TGTGCCAGCAGCTTCCAGGGAAGAACTGAAGCTTTCTTT,CASSFQGRTEAFF
-,TRBV6-5,TRBJ1-3,few,TGTGCCAGCAGCCCCACCTTACAGGGCACCATATATTTT,CASSPTLQGTIYF
TRBD1,TRBV5-1,TRBJ2-7,-,TGCGCCAGCAGCAGGGACAGCCTCTACGAGCAGTACTTC,CASSRDSLYEQYF
-,TRBV28,TRBJ1-2,-,TGTGCCAGCAGTGTAAGGGGGGCGTTCTATGGCTACACCTTC,CASSVRGAFYGYTF
-,TRBV29-1,TRBJ2-7,-,TGCAGCGTTGAAAAGAGGGTAGGGAGGTACGAGCAGTACTTC,CSVEKRVGRYEQYF
-,TRBV6-5,TRBJ1-1,-,TGTGCCAGCAGTTCCGGGGGTATGAACACTGAAGCTTTCTTT,CASSSGGMNTEAFF
TRBD1,TRBV6-6,TRBJ1-2,-,TGTGCCAGCAGTTACCCCGTTTCGGACAGGGAGCGTGGCTACACCTTC,CASSYPVSDRERGYTF
-,TRBV30,TRBJ1-2,-,TGTGCCTGTCCGAGGGGGAACGTATCGACTTGGTCGGATGGCTACACCTTC,CACPRGNVSTWSDGYTF
TRBD1,TRBV10-1,TRBJ1-2,-,TGCGCCAGCAGGGGGGACAGCCGGTGGTATGGCTACACCTTC,CASRGDSRWYGYTF
-,TRBV14,TRBJ2-5,-,TGTGCCAGCAGCCAAGTCATGGAGACCCAGTACTTC,CASSQVMETQYF
-,TRBV19,TRBJ2-3,-,TGTGCCAGTAGTCTCACAGATACGCAGTATTTT,CASSLTDTQYF
-,TRBV5-1,TRBJ2-2,-,TGCGCCAGCAGCTTGTTGGGGCCAGGGTCTTCCGGGGAGCTGTTTTTT,CASSLLGPGSSGELFF
-,TRBV6-5,TRBJ2-1,-,TGTGCCAGCATCAAGGGCCCGACAGAGAATGAGCAGTTCTTC,CASIKGPTENEQFF
-,TRBV10-2,TRBJ2-2,-,TGCGCCAGCCAACAGCTCACGAACACCGGGGAGCTGTTTTTT,CASQQLTNTGELFF
TRBD1,TRBV7-8,TRBJ2-1,-,TGTGCCAGCAGCAGTGACAGGGAAGGGAATGAGCAGTTCTTC,CASSSDREGNEQFF
-,TRBV5-1,TRBJ1-5,-,TGCGCCAGCAGCTTAGAGGGGGTCGAATCGCAGCCCCAGCATTTT,CASSLEGVESQPQHF
TRBD2,TRBV7-2,TRBJ2-3,-,TGTGCCAGCAGCTTATTCAGCGGGGGGGCCCTATTCACAGATACGCAGTATTTT,CASSLFSGGALFTDTQYF
-,TRBV30,TRBJ1-1,-,TGTGCCTGGAGTTATATCGGGGGCACAGCTTTCTTT,CAWSYIGGTAFF
-,TRBV7-2,TRBJ1-6,-,TGTGCCAGCAGCTCGGATGGGACGGGTAATTCACCCCTCCACTTT,CASSSDGTGNSPLHF
-,TRBV2,TRBJ1-2,-,TGTGCCAGCATCCGCCGACCGAGCTACACCTTC,CASIRRPSYTF
-,TRBV9,TRBJ2-2,-,TGTGCCAGCAGCGAGCAGGGTTGGGCCGGGGAGCTGTTTTTT,CASSEQGWAGELFF